This passage covers 31 T cell receptor beta chains from one sample sequenced in a study of human T cells and chemical hapten exposure. This sample's time point: pre-sensitization, week 0. The sample's treatment: therapeutic diphenylcyclopropenone sensitization with weekly scalp DPC. One entry per CDR3 protein results from TCRdb running MiXCR on the RACE reads. The repertoire holds tens of thousands of distinct CDR3 sequences, with over 9% as singletons. Sequencing was performed on whole blood, taken in connection with sensitization to the hapten diphenylcyclopropenone (DPC). The receptors were sampled from a man aged 40-55 years with alopecia areata. Some clones in this sample may be carry-over from other donors' samples.

Ten or more counts support this clonotype. V is TRBV7-9 and J is TRBJ2-1; a possible D gene is TRBD2 (6 bases). This CDR3 is built from 13 residues. V was trimmed by 7 bases and J by 5 bases, leaving 12 bases between them. Germline CDR1 is SEHNR and CDR2 is FQNEAQ (reference sequence). In DNA, the CDR3 is TGTGCCAGCACCCCGGGAGTGGACAATGAGCAGTTCTTC. This gives the protein CASTPGVDNEQFF.

This chain uses TRBV2 with TRBJ1-5; 7 bases match TRBD1. Per germline, CDR1 SNHLY and CDR2 FYNNEI. This CDR3 has 14 residues. The trim removed 4 bases at V and 6 bases at J, leaving 6 bases unmatched. This CDR3 is CASSGQGGSQPQHF. The CDR3 DNA follows: TGTGCCAGCAGTGGACAGGGAGGGAGTCAGCCCCAGCATTTT. Supplemented by reference TRBV2 and TRBJ1-5, the full variable domain reads EPEVTQTPSHQVTQMGQEVILRCVPISNHLYFYWYRQILGQKVEFLVSFYNNEISEKSEIFDDQFSVERPDGSNFTLKIRSTKLEDSAMYFCASSGQGGSQPQHFGDGTRLSIL.

Here the CDR3 reads CASSPPPSGRTQETQYF. CDR3 DNA sequence: TGTGCCAGCAGCCCGCCTCCTAGCGGGAGGACACAAGAGACCCAGTACTTC. The chain recombines TRBV7-9 with TRBJ2-5; 11 nucleotides match TRBD2. V trimming: 5 bases; J trimming: 2 bases; junction bases outside the gene matches: 10. CDR3 length: 17 residues. Germline CDR1 and CDR2: SEHNR and FQNEAQ (reference sequence).

This clonotype rates as large. The rearrangement joins TRBV27 to TRBJ1-5, with a tentative D call TRBD1 (5 bases). V was trimmed by 3 bases and J by 3 bases, leaving 9 bases between them. CDR1 and CDR2 from the germline V gene are MNHEY and SMNVEV (reference sequence). This CDR3 spans 14 amino acids. CDR3 sequence: CASSFGGNNQPQHF. The CDR3 DNA follows: TGTGCCAGCAGTTTCGGGGGTAACAATCAGCCCCAGCATTTT.

This clonotype was seen more than once but under ten times. This sequence joins TRBV12-3 or TRBV12-4 and TRBJ2-1, with 11 nucleotides matching TRBD2. V lost 5 bases, J lost 7 bases, and 10 bases stayed unmatched. The CDR3 loop spans 16 amino acids. The CDR3 reads CASSPPLAGGWNEQFF. The CDR3 DNA reads TGTGCCAGCAGTCCACCATTAGCGGGAGGGTGGAATGAGCAGTTCTTC.

The V call is TRBV5-5, the J call TRBJ2-7, with 11 bases fitting TRBD1. V lost 3 bases to trimming and J lost 4 bases; unmatched junction nucleotides: 6. CDR1 is SGHKS, CDR2 YYEKEE, per germline (reference sequence). The CDR3 has 15 residues. CDR3 protein: CASSYGGQGGYEQYF. The CDR3, as DNA: TGTGCCAGCAGCTATGGGGGACAGGGGGGATACGAGCAGTACTTC.

This clonotype was seen at least ten times. The V and J genes are TRBV28 and TRBJ2-7, with D tentatively TRBD1 or TRBD2 (5 bases each). The CDR3 has 17 residues. V lost 4 bases and J lost 0, with 19 bases in between. Germline V gives CDR1 MDHEN, CDR2 SYDVKM. The CDR3: CASSSGPVGASSYEQYF. The CDR3 DNA is TGTGCCAGCAGTTCAGGACCTGTCGGGGCTAGCTCCTACGAGCAGTACTTC.

Many counts were recorded for this clonotype. The chain recombines TRBV5-5 with TRBJ2-1; 9 bases match TRBD2. Germline CDR1 SGHKS, CDR2 YYEKEE (reference sequence). The ends lost 0 bases at V and 8 bases at J; junction bases unmatched: 6. The CDR3 is 15 amino acids. Here the CDR3 reads CASSLDSGRRDEQFF. The DNA of the CDR3 is TGTGCCAGCAGCTTGGATAGCGGGAGAAGGGATGAGCAGTTCTTC.

This clonotype was recorded many times. CDR3 DNA sequence: TGTGCCAGCAGCGAGTCCACTAGCGGGAGTATCTACGAGCAGTACTTC. Its protein is CASSESTSGSIYEQYF. The chain uses TRBV9 and TRBJ2-7; 11 nucleotides match TRBD2. Germline CDR1 SGDLS, CDR2 YYNGEE. The CDR3 consists of 16 residues. V lost 3 bases and J lost 3; bases outside the gene matches: 8.

This clonotype was seen at least ten times. The rearrangement uses TRBV6-2 or TRBV6-3 and TRBJ2-3, with TRBD2 identical over 9 bases. The CDR3 consists of 17 residues. CDR1 is MNHEY and CDR2 is SVGEGT in the germline V gene. The ends lost 2 bases at V and 1 base at J; junction bases unmatched: 7. CDR3 in amino acids: CASSYSTRTSGTDTQYF. CDR3 nucleotide sequence: TGTGCCAGCAGTTACAGCACGCGGACTAGCGGCACAGATACGCAGTATTTT.

The rearrangement joins TRBV6-5 to TRBJ2-7; D possibly corresponds to TRBD2 (5 bases). Trimming stripped 6 bases from V and 4 bases from J, with 19 bases between. The CDR3 extends over 15 amino acids. The germline V gene has CDR1 MNHEY and CDR2 SVGAGI. The CDR3: CASSPESRGRYEQYF. The CDR3 DNA sequence: TGTGCCAGCAGCCCAGAAAGCCGGGGAAGGTACGAGCAGTACTTC.

The CDR3 DNA reads as TGTGCCAGCAGCTTAATTTTCGAGCAGTACTTC. Translating gives CASSLIFEQYF. The V gene is TRBV5-5, the J gene TRBJ2-7; D gene uncertain. Trimming took 2 bases from V and 6 from J, leaving 6 bases between them. Germline assignment: CDR1 SGHKS and CDR2 YYEKEE (reference sequence). This CDR3 comprises 11 residues.

In this sample, this clonotype turned up a few times. CDR3 DNA sequence: TGTGCCACCAGTGCCCACCAAAGCAATCAGCCCCAGCATTTT. Translated: CATSAHQSNQPQHF. This chain connects TRBV24-1 to TRBJ1-5; D ambiguous. V lost 5 bases, J lost 1 base, and 8 bases lay in between. Germline V gene sequence: CDR1 KGHDR, CDR2 SFDVKD. The CDR3 runs 14 residues.

The J gene is TRBJ2-6, the V gene TRBV21-1; the table's D gene call, TRBD1, was not cross checked with the DNA. TRBV21-1 has pseudogene status. CDR3 size: 18 residues. The CDR3 region has the DNA TGTGCCAGCAGCAAAGAGCCGGGTTCCGTCTCTGGGGCCAACGTCCTGACTTTC. Protein: CASSKEPGSVSGANVLTF.

This clonotype was seen just once. V usage is TRBV29-1 and J usage is TRBJ1-2; D remains ambiguous. The V end lost 2 bases, the J end lost 3 bases, and 10 bases lay between the germline ends. The CDR3 is 13 residues long. Germline CDR1 is SQVTM and CDR2 is ANQGSEA. The chain's CDR3 is CSVEKTVDYGYTF. The DNA for the CDR3 is TGCAGCGTTGAAAAAACAGTCGACTATGGCTACACCTTC. Filled out from reference TRBV29-1 and TRBJ1-2, the complete variable domain reads SAVISQKPSRDICQRGTSLTIQCQVDSQVTMMFWYRQQPGQSLTLIATANQGSEATYESGFVIDKFPISRPNLTFSTLTVSNMSPEDSSIYLCSVEKTVDYGYTFGSGTRLTVV.

This chain connects TRBV10-3 to TRBJ2-3, with 7 bases fitting TRBD1. The CDR3 loop spans 13 amino acids. Germline assignment: CDR1 ENHRY and CDR2 SYGVKD. V lost 2 bases to trimming and J lost 8 bases; unmatched junction nucleotides: 4. Here the CDR3 reads CAISERGQSTQYF. The CDR3 bases are TGTGCCATCAGTGAGAGGGGACAGAGTACGCAGTATTTT.

This clonotype appeared a few times. This chain uses TRBV29-1 with TRBJ2-7; TRBD1 aligns across 8 bases. CDR3 length: 13 amino acids. Germline trimming cut 5 bases from V and 2 bases from J; bases unmatched to any gene: 5. Germline-derived CDR1 and CDR2 are SQVTM and ANQGSEA. In DNA form, the CDR3 reads TGCAGCGTTCTTATACAGGGGGCCTACGAGCAGTACTTC. Amino acids: CSVLIQGAYEQYF.

This clonotype was seen at least ten times. The chain uses TRBV5-1 and TRBJ1-1; D not resolved. Germline-derived CDR1 and CDR2 are SGHRS and YFSETQ. This CDR3 spans 14 amino acids. Trimming took 0 bases from V and 0 from J, leaving 6 bases between them. Here the CDR3 DNA reads TGCGCCAGCAGCTTGGAAACAGTGAACACTGAAGCTTTCTTT. Encoded protein: CASSLETVNTEAFF. The full variable domain, its missing parts supplied by reference TRBV5-1 and TRBJ1-1, is KAGVTQTPRYLIKTRGQQVTLSCSPISGHRSVSWYQQTPGQGLQFLFEYFSETQRNKGNFPGRFSGRQFSNSRSEMNVSTLELGDSALYLCASSLETVNTEAFFGQGTRLTVV.

Ten or more counts support this clonotype. The chain carries TRBV11-2 and TRBJ2-4; D is ambiguous. Trimming took off 5 bases at V and 1 base at J, with 15 bases between the two ends. The CDR3 has 16 amino acids. CDR1 SGHAT and CDR2 FQNNGV come from the germline V gene. CDR3: CASSPSAARAKNIQYF. CDR3 nucleotides: TGTGCCAGCAGCCCCTCTGCTGCGCGGGCCAAAAACATTCAGTACTTC.

The gene calls are TRBV28 and TRBJ2-2, with 8 bases lining up with TRBD2. The CDR3 covers 14 residues. V was pared by 11 bases and J by 5 bases, with 10 bases of the junction left unmatched. From germline, CDR1 is MDHEN and CDR2 SYDVKM. CDR3 sequence reads: CAAREDERTGELFF. The CDR3 nucleotides are TGTGCCGCGCGGGAGGACGAAAGGACCGGGGAGCTGTTTTTT.

The sample holds many counts of this clonotype. The chain links TRBV5-1 to TRBJ1-4; possibly TRBD1 for D (6 bases). The CDR3 is 17 residues long. The V gene's germline CDR1 is SGHRS and CDR2 YFSETQ. The V end was cut by 3 bases, the J end by 1 base, with 16 bases between. The CDR3 bases are TGCGCCAGCAGCTCCGAAGGGGGGGCCGTAACTAATGAAAAACTGTTTTTT. It yields the protein CASSSEGGAVTNEKLFF.

This clonotype was seen many times. The gene calls are TRBV7-2 and TRBJ1-3, with no clear D. V lost 1 base and J 0 bases, leaving 13 bases between the germline ends. CDR1 is SGHTA and CDR2 is FQGNSA in the germline V gene. The CDR3 runs to 17 residues. CDR3 bases: TGTGCCAGCAGCTTAGGGGCACCCCTCGACTCTGGAAACACCATATATTTT. Its translation is CASSLGAPLDSGNTIYF.

This clonotype was seen ten or more times. The chain links TRBV14 to TRBJ2-2, with D possibly TRBD1 on 5 matching bases. The V and J ends lost 0 bases and 5 bases respectively, with 19 bases between them. This CDR3 comprises 18 residues. Germline-derived CDR1 and CDR2 are SGHDN and FVKESK. Here the CDR3 DNA reads TGTGCCAGCAGCCAAGATATTTTCCCGACAGTACGGACCGGGGAGCTGTTTTTT. Amino acids: CASSQDIFPTVRTGELFF.

This clonotype was counted only a few times. The gene calls are TRBV7-8 and TRBJ1-6, with D perhaps matching TRBD1 (6 bases). The CDR3 extends over 17 amino acids. V gave up 5 bases and J gave up 0 bases, with 14 bases separating them. The germline gives CDR1 SGHVS, CDR2 FQNEAQ. The CDR3 spells CASSQTGPSSYNSPLHF. Written as DNA, the CDR3 is TGTGCCAGCAGCCAAACAGGGCCTAGCTCCTATAATTCACCCCTCCACTTT. Drawing the rest from reference TRBV7-8 and TRBJ1-6, the complete variable domain is GAGVSQSPRYKVAKRGQDVALRCDPISGHVSLFWYQQALGQGPEFLTYFQNEAQLDKSGLPSDRFFAERPEGSVSTLKIQRTQQEDSAVYLCASSQTGPSSYNSPLHFGNGTRLTVT.

CDR3 region: CASSLRRNPTNEKLFF. The CDR3 region has the DNA TGTGCCAGCAGCTTAAGGCGGAATCCAACTAATGAAAAACTGTTTTTT. The chain employs TRBV7-2 and TRBJ1-4; unclear D gene. V lost 2 bases and J 0 bases, leaving 10 bases between the germline ends. CDR3 length: 16 residues. Germline V gene lookup returns CDR1 SGHTA and CDR2 FQGNSA.

This clonotype has only a few counts. This rearrangement joins TRBV5-1 to TRBJ2-7; TRBD1 matches at 12 bases. CDR3 size: 16 residues. Per germline, CDR1 SGHRS and CDR2 YFSETQ. Trimming at V came to 3 bases and at J to 3 bases, leaving 7 bases not matched to a gene. In nucleotides, the CDR3 is TGCGCCAGCAGCTGGGGCGGGACAGGGGGCAACTACGAGCAGTACTTC. Protein product: CASSWGGTGGNYEQYF.

There are a few counts of this clonotype. This chain connects TRBV28 to TRBJ2-1; TRBD2 might be the D (5 bases). Germline CDR1 and CDR2: MDHEN and SYDVKM. This CDR3 has 14 amino acids. The ends were cut back, 6 bases at V and 10 bases at J, with 19 bases in the middle. This chain's CDR3 is CASRPPGRGREQFF. CDR3 nucleotides: TGTGCCAGCAGACCACCGGGTAGAGGGCGCGAGCAGTTCTTC.

The chain carries TRBV7-8 and TRBJ1-6; 10 positions match TRBD1. The germline V gene encodes CDR1 SGHVS and CDR2 FQNEAQ. Trimming took 4 bases from V and 8 from J; bases not matched to a gene: 5. This CDR3 has 15 amino acids. CDR3 protein: CASSSRDRGDSPLHF. CDR3 coding DNA: TGTGCCAGCAGCTCCCGGGACAGGGGAGATTCACCCCTCCACTTT. Filled out from reference TRBV7-8 and TRBJ1-6, the complete variable domain reads GAGVSQSPRYKVAKRGQDVALRCDPISGHVSLFWYQQALGQGPEFLTYFQNEAQLDKSGLPSDRFFAERPEGSVSTLKIQRTQQEDSAVYLCASSSRDRGDSPLHFGNGTRLTVT.

This clonotype was observed at least ten times. The J gene is TRBJ2-3, the V gene TRBV3-1; D is uncertain. The V gene's germline CDR1 is LGHDT and CDR2 YNNKEL (reference sequence). The CDR3 loop spans 12 amino acids. With 1 base removed from V and 5 bases from J, the gap between germline ends came to 4 bases. Here the CDR3 reads CASSQVEDTQYF. The CDR3 nucleotides are TGTGCCAGCAGCCAAGTTGAAGATACGCAGTATTTT.

The V gene is TRBV12-3 or TRBV12-4, the J gene TRBJ2-7, with TRBD2 matching over 14 bases. This CDR3 has 16 residues. Trimming removed 6 bases from V and 3 bases from J; junction bases left unmatched: 7. The chain's CDR3 is CASSPTGTSGSYEQYF. The DNA of the CDR3 is TGTGCCAGCAGCCCCACTGGGACTAGCGGGAGCTACGAGCAGTACTTC.

V usage is TRBV6-1 and J usage is TRBJ2-4; 7 bases are shared with TRBD1. The CDR3 extends over 16 amino acids. Germline assignment: CDR1 MNHNS and CDR2 SASEGT. V was clipped by 6 bases and J by 4 bases; unmatched bases: 12. CDR3: CASRALRGGPKNIQYF. The CDR3 DNA follows: TGTGCCAGCAGGGCCCTTAGAGGGGGCCCGAAAAACATTCAGTACTTC.